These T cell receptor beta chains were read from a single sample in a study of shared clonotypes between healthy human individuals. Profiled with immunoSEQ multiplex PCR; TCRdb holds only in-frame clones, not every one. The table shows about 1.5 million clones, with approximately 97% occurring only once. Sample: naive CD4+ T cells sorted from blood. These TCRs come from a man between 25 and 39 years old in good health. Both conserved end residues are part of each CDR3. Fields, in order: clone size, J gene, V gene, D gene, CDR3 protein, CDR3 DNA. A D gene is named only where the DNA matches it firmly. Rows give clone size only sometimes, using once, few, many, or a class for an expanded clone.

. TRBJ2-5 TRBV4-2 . CASSPLTGPKQETQYF TGTGCCAGCAGCCCTCTCACGGGGCCGAAGCAAGAGACCCAGTACTTC
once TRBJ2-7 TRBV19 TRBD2 CASSDRRRLAGAYEQYF TGTGCCAGTAGTGATCGCCGCAGACTAGCGGGAGCCTACGAGCAGTACTTC
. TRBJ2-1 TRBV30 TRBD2 CAWSSGLAGVREQFF TGTGCCTGGTCGTCGGGACTAGCGGGAGTTCGTGAGCAGTTCTTC
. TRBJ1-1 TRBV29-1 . CSVVKGDGTEAFF TGCAGCGTTGTAAAGGGGGATGGCACTGAAGCTTTCTTT
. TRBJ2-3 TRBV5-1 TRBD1 CASSVQGTDTQYF TGCGCCAGCAGCGTACAGGGGACAGATACGCAGTATTTT
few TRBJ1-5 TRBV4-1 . CASSPFGDSNQPQHF TGCGCCAGCAGCCCCTTTGGGGATAGCAATCAGCCCCAGCATTTT
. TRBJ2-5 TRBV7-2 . CASSFSRGGKTQYF TGTGCCAGCAGCTTTAGCAGGGGTGGCAAGACCCAGTACTTC
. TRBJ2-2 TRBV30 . CAWMLNTGELFF TGTGCCTGGATGCTGAACACCGGGGAGCTGTTTTTT
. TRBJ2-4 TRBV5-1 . CASSLGRPHNRDAKNIQYF TGCGCCAGCAGCCTAGGTCGGCCTCATAACAGGGATGCCAAAAACATTCAGTACTTC
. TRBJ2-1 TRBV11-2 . CASSLGNYNEQFF TGTGCCAGCAGCTTAGGGAATTACAATGAGCAGTTCTTC
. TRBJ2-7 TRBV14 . CASSLIRTEYEQYF TGTGCCAGCAGCTTGATAAGGACAGAGTACGAGCAGTACTTC
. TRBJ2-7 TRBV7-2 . CASSLDHNSYEQYF TGTGCCAGCAGCTTAGATCATAACAGCTACGAGCAGTACTTC
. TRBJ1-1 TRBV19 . CASSIAGGRWNTEAFF TGTGCCAGTAGTATAGCAGGCGGGCGCTGGAACACTGAAGCTTTCTTT
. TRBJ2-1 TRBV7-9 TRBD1 CASSLEGRQGEQFF TGTGCCAGCAGCTTAGAGGGGAGACAGGGGGAGCAGTTCTTC
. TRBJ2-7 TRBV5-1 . CASSLDRALGEQYF TGCGCCAGCAGCTTGGACAGGGCCTTAGGGGAGCAGTACTTC